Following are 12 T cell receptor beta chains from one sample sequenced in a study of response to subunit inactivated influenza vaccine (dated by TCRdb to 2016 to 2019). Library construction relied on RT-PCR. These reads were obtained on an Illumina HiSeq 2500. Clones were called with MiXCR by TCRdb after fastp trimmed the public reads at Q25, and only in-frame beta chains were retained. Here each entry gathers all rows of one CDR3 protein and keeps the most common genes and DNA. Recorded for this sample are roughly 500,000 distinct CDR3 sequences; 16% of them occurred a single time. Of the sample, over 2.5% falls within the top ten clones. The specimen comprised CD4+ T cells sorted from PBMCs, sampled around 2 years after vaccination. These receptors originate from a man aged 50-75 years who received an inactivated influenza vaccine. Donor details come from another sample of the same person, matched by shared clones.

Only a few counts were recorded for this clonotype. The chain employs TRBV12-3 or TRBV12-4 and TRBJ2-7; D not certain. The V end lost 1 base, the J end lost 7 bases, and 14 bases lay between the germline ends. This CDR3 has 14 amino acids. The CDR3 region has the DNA TGTGCCAGCAGTTTAGGGGTTCTAGTCTGGGAGCAGTACTTC. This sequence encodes CASSLGVLVWEQYF.

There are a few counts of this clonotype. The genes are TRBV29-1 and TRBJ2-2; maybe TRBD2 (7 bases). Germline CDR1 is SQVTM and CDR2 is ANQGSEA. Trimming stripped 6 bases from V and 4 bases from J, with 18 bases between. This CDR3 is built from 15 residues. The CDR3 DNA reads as TGCAGCGTCGGACCTCGGGGGGCCGGCACCGGGGAGCTGTTTTTT. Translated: CSVGPRGAGTGELFF.

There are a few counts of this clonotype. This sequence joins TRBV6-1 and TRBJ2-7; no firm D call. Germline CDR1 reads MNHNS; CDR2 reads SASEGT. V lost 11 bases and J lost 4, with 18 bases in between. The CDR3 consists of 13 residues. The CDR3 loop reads CAPSSHFRYEQYF. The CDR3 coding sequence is TGTGCCCCCTCATCCCATTTCAGATACGAGCAGTACTTC.

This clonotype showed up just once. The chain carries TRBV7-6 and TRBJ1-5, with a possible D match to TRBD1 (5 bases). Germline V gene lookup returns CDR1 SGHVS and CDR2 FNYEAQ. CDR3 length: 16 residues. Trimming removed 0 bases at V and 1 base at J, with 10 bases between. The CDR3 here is CASSLARWDSNQPQHF. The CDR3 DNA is TGTGCCAGCAGCTTAGCGAGGTGGGACAGCAATCAGCCCCAGCATTTT. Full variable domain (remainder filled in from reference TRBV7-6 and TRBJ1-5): GAGVSQSPRYKVTKRGQDVALRCDPISGHVSLYWYRQALGQGPEFLTYFNYEAQQDKSGLPNDRFSAERPEGSISTLTIQRTEQRDSAMYRCASSLARWDSNQPQHFGDGTRLSIL.

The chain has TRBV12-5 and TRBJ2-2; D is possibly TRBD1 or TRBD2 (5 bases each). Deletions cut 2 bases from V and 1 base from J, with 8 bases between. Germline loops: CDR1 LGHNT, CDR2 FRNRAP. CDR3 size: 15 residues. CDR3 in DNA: TGTGCTAGTGGTTTGACAGGAGGGAACACCGGGGAGCTGTTTTTT. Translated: CASGLTGGNTGELFF.

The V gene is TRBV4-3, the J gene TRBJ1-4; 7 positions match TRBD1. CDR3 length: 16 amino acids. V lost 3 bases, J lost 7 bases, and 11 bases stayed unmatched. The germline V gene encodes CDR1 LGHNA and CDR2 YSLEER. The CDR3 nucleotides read TGCGCCAGCAGCCAGAATCGACAGGGACTTAGTGAAAAACTGTTTTTT. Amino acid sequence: CASSQNRQGLSEKLFF.

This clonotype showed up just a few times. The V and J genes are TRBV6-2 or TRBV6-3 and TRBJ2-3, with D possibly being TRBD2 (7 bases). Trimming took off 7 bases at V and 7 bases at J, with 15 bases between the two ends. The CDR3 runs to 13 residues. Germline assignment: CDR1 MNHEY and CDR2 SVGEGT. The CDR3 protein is CASTPGGGYTQYF. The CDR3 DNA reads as TGTGCCAGCACCCCGGGGGGCGGATATACGCAGTATTTT.

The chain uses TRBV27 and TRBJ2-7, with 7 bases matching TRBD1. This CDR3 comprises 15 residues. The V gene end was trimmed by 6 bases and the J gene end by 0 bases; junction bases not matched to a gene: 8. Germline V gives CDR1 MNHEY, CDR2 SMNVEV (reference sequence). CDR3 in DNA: TGTGCCAGCAGCCGACAGGGCTTTAGCTCCTACGAGCAGTACTTC. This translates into CASSRQGFSSYEQYF.

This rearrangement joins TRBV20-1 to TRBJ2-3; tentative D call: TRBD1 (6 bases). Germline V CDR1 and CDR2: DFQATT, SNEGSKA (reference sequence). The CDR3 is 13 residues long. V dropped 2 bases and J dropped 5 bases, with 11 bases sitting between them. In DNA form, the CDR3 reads TGCAGTGCTAGAAGGGGGACGAGAGATACGCAGTATTTT. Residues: CSARRGTRDTQYF.

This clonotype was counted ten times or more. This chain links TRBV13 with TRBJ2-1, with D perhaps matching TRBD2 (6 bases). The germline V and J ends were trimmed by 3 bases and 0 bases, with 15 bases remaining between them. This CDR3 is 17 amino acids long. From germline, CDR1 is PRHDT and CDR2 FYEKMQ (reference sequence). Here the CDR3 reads CASSFVKGLLSYNEQFF. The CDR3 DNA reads TGTGCCAGCAGCTTCGTTAAGGGACTTCTCTCCTACAATGAGCAGTTCTTC.

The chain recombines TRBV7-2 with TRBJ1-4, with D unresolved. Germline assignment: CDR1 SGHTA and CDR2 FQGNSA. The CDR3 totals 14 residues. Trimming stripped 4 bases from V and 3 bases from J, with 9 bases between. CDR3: CASSSRTANEKLFF. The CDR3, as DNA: TGTGCCAGCAGCTCCCGGACGGCTAATGAAAAACTGTTTTTT.

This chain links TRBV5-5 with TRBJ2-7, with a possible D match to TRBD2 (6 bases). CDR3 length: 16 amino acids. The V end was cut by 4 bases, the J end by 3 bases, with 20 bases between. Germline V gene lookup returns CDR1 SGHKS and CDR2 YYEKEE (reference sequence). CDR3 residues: CASSLVWQAGYYEQYF. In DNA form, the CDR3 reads TGTGCCAGCAGCCTGGTCTGGCAAGCGGGCTACTACGAGCAGTACTTC.